A single sample is the source of the 16 T cell receptor beta chains below, sequenced in a study of shared clonotypes between healthy human individuals. Cells designated naive CD8 were CD45RO-negative and were positively selected for CCR7, with terminally differentiated effector memory CD45RA+ cells excluded. TCRdb's copy holds only in-frame clones and misses some; the assay was immunoSEQ multiplex PCR. The table lists more than 550,000 clones, about 91% of them singletons. Sequenced input: naive CD8+ T cells sorted from blood. The source of these receptors is a man younger than 45 in good health.

The CDR3 here is CAFEGGKDNEQFF. The DNA of the CDR3 is TGTGCCTTCGAGGGGGGCAAAGACAATGAGCAGTTCTTC. The chain combines TRBV21-1 with TRBJ2-1. TRBV21-1 is shown as a pseudogene. The CDR3 extends over 13 amino acids.

This clone was detected a few times. The J gene is TRBJ1-1, the V gene TRBV2; D call uncertain. The CDR3 runs 14 residues. V shed 5 bases and J shed 1 base, with 11 bases lying between them. Per germline, CDR1 SNHLY and CDR2 FYNNEI. This CDR3 is CASSIGEGNTEAFF. The CDR3 DNA reads as TGTGCCAGCAGTATCGGGGAGGGGAACACTGAAGCTTTCTTT.

This chain uses TRBV4-3 with TRBJ2-5; D is perhaps TRBD2 (5 bases). The J call may be incorrect, as the DNA end agrees better with TRBJ2-7. The CDR3 length is 14 residues. Looked up from germline, CDR1 is LGHNA and CDR2 is YSLEER. The CDR3 DNA follows: TGCGCCAGCAGCCAAGGACTATTCTCCTACGAGCAGTACTTC. Protein product: CASSQGLFSYEQYF.

The gene calls are TRBV7-8 and TRBJ2-7, with a tentative D call TRBD1 (5 bases). V lost 7 bases to trimming and J lost 3 bases, with 16 bases between them. The CDR3 runs to 14 residues. Per the germline V gene, CDR1 is SGHVS and CDR2 is FQNEAQ. CDR3 loop: CASTGWIQGYEQYF. In DNA, the CDR3 is TGTGCCAGCACGGGCTGGATTCAGGGCTACGAGCAGTACTTC.

J is TRBJ2-3 and V is TRBV18; D gene unclear. The CDR3 runs 17 residues. Germline loops: CDR1 KGHSH, CDR2 LQKENI. Deletions cut 4 bases from V and 0 bases from J, with 17 bases between. CDR3 sequence reads: CASSHEPLITSTDTQYF. The CDR3 DNA reads as TGTGCCAGCTCACACGAACCATTGATCACTAGCACAGATACGCAGTATTTT.

The gene calls are TRBV23-1 and TRBJ1-2, with D possibly matching TRBD1 (5 bases). TRBV23-1 belongs to the ORF category, with a function that is uncertain. V lost 2 bases, J lost 4 bases, and 14 bases lay in between. The CDR3 consists of 15 residues. CDR3 DNA sequence: TGCGCCAGCAGTCAAAGGGCAGGGTTGATCTATGGCTACACCTTC. It translates to CASSQRAGLIYGYTF.

V and J are TRBV5-6 and TRBJ2-1, with D possibly called TRBD1 or TRBD2 (5 bases each). The germline V gene has CDR1 SGHDT and CDR2 YYEEEE. This CDR3 region has 13 residues. V dropped 3 bases and J dropped 6 bases, with 10 bases sitting between them. This CDR3 reads CASSWGTPNEQFF. The CDR3 region has the DNA TGTGCCAGCAGCTGGGGGACCCCCAATGAGCAGTTCTTC.

Notes on this clone: This sample includes further DNA sequences coding for the same CDR3. This sequence joins TRBV5-4 and TRBJ2-7, with TRBD1 matching over 9 bases. Germline lookup yields CDR1 SGHNT and CDR2 YYREEE (reference sequence). The CDR3 extends over 14 amino acids. Trimming at V came to 3 bases and at J to 1 base, leaving 2 bases not matched to a gene. The CDR3 is CASSSGTGSYEQYF. The CDR3 nucleotides are TGTGCCAGCAGCTCCGGGACAGGGTCCTACGAGCAGTACTTC.

This clone was seen a few times. The chain is built from TRBV7-9 and TRBJ2-1, with 7 positions matching TRBD1. V trimming: 5 bases; J trimming: 9 bases; junction bases outside the gene matches: 4. Looked up from germline, CDR1 is SEHNR and CDR2 is FQNEAQ (reference sequence). The CDR3 has 12 amino acids. CDR3: CASSPGGGEQFF. DNA of the CDR3: TGTGCCAGCAGCCCAGGGGGTGGTGAGCAGTTCTTC.

This clone showed up just once. The chain joins TRBV4-3 to TRBJ2-5; D may match TRBD1 or TRBD2 (5 bases each). The CDR3 is 17 amino acids. Germline V gives CDR1 LGHNA, CDR2 YSLEER. Trimming removed 0 bases from V and 2 bases from J, with 16 bases in between. The CDR3 is CASSQDRGEREQETQYF. The DNA of the CDR3 is TGCGCCAGCAGCCAAGATCGAGGGGAACGGGAACAAGAGACCCAGTACTTC.

The chain links TRBV6-5 to TRBJ2-1; TRBD1 matches 8 bases. Per the germline V gene, CDR1 is MNHEY and CDR2 is SVGAGI. The CDR3 is 14 residues long. Trimming cost V 5 bases and J 4 bases; bases outside gene matches: 4. As DNA, the CDR3 is TGTGCCAGCAGTAGGACAGGGCCGTACAATGAGCAGTTCTTC. Translating gives CASSRTGPYNEQFF.

The V call is TRBV7-6, the J call TRBJ2-1; D may correspond to TRBD1 or TRBD2 (5 bases each). V lost 5 bases to trimming and J lost 6 bases, with 17 bases between them. Looked up from germline, CDR1 is SGHVS and CDR2 is FNYEAQ. The CDR3 is 15 amino acids. CDR3 DNA: TGTGCCAGCAGCCAAACCACAGGAAGCGGCAATGAGCAGTTCTTC. Amino acid sequence: CASSQTTGSGNEQFF. The complete variable domain, with remaining parts taken from reference TRBV7-6 and TRBJ2-1, reads GAGVSQSPRYKVTKRGQDVALRCDPISGHVSLYWYRQALGQGPEFLTYFNYEAQQDKSGLPNDRFSAERPEGSISTLTIQRTEQRDSAMYRCASSQTTGSGNEQFFGPGTRLTVL.

This chain joins TRBV25-1 and TRBJ1-1; possibly TRBD1 for D (5 bases). Germline V gene data show CDR1 as MGHDK and CDR2 as SYGVNS. The germline V and J ends were trimmed by 4 bases and 3 bases, with 12 bases remaining between them. This CDR3 is 14 amino acids long. CDR3 region: CASSVNQGDTEAFF. In DNA, the CDR3 is TGTGCCAGCAGTGTAAACCAGGGAGACACTGAAGCTTTCTTT.

V usage is TRBV19 and J usage is TRBJ1-1; no clear D gene. The CDR3 runs 12 residues. Germline CDR1 LNHDA, CDR2 SQIVND (reference sequence). V shed 5 bases and J shed 6 bases, with 10 bases lying between them. DNA for the CDR3: TGTGCCAGTAGTCCCACATGGGCTGAAGCTTTCTTT. This translates into CASSPTWAEAFF. Based on the CDR3 plus reference TRBV19 and TRBJ1-1, the full variable domain is DGGITQSPKYLFRKEGQNVTLSCEQNLNHDAMYWYRQDPGQGLRLIYYSQIVNDFQKGDIAEGYSVSREKKESFPLTVTSAQKNPTAFYLCASSPTWAEAFFGQGTRLTVV.

This rearrangement joins TRBV6-1 to TRBJ2-7; D gene unclear. CDR3 length: 12 amino acids. Trimming removed 5 bases at V and 6 bases at J, with 11 bases between. The V gene's germline CDR1 is MNHNS and CDR2 SASEGT. In DNA form, the CDR3 reads TGTGCCAGCAGTCGTATAGGGCCCGAGCAGTACTTC. It yields the protein CASSRIGPEQYF.

The chain combines TRBV5-6 with TRBJ2-1, with D tentatively TRBD2 (5 bases). The CDR3 covers 12 residues. V was trimmed by 4 bases and J by 3 bases, leaving 5 bases between them. Germline CDR1 and CDR2: SGHDT and YYEEEE. The CDR3 DNA sequence: TGTGCCAGCAGCGCGGGCTACAATGAGCAGTTCTTC. It encodes CASSAGYNEQFF.